This is a list of T cell receptor beta chains from one sample in a study of cytomegalovirus exposure and HLA in healthy donors. Sequencing used immunoSEQ multiplex PCR; TCRdb keeps in-frame clones, though not all of them. The sample shows around 150,000 clones, approximately 80% of them seen only once. The sequenced sample was PBMCs. The receptors originated from a male donor in good health and CMV-seropositive. The CDR3 runs from the conserved cysteine through the conserved F or W. The D gene is left open where the match is weak. For some rows the clone size is stated as once, few or many, or as a class when expanded; others skip it.

cdr3_aa cdr3_nt clone_size d_call j_call v_call
CAWRGSGGGYTF TGTGCCTGGAGGGGCTCGGGGGGTGGCTACACCTTC - - TRBJ1-2 TRBV30
CASSYYSGGYTF TGTGCCAGCAGCTACTACTCCGGTGGCTACACCTTC - - TRBJ1-2 TRBV7-8
CASSKILGQGFLVEHYEQYF TGTGCCAGCAGCAAAATTCTAGGCCAGGGATTTTTGGTGGAACACTACGAGCAGTACTTC - - TRBJ2-7 TRBV21-1
CASSLRLAGGPNEQFF TGTGCCAGCAGCTTGAGACTAGCGGGAGGGCCTAATGAGCAGTTCTTC once TRBD2 TRBJ2-1 TRBV5-4
CASSYSRVSSYEQYF TGTGCCAGCAGTTATTCCAGGGTTAGCTCCTACGAGCAGTACTTC - - TRBJ2-7 TRBV27
CASSGEGVQETQYF TGTGCCAGCAGCGGGGAAGGGGTTCAAGAGACCCAGTACTTC - - TRBJ2-5 TRBV5-5
CASSSLTGYEKLFF TGTGCCAGCAGTTCCTTGACAGGTTATGAAAAACTGTTTTTT - - TRBJ1-4 TRBV6-5
CASSSEFQGTNTGELFF TGTGCCAGCAGCTCGGAGTTTCAGGGAACGAACACCGGGGAGCTGTTTTTT - - TRBJ2-2 TRBV11-1
CAGRGVGTGELFF TGTGCCGGCAGGGGCGTTGGTACCGGGGAGCTGTTTTTT - - TRBJ2-2 TRBV19
CASSPGTSGVGSTDTQYF TGTGCCAGCAGCCCCGGGACTAGCGGAGTCGGGAGCACAGATACGCAGTATTTT - TRBD2 TRBJ2-3 TRBV9
CASSLETGLAVYETQYF TGTGCCAGCAGCTTAGAGACGGGACTAGCAGTGTATGAGACCCAGTACTTC - TRBD2 TRBJ2-5 TRBV11-3
CASRSNGVGTQYF TGTGCCAGCAGGTCTAACGGGGTGGGAACGCAGTACTTC - - TRBJ2-7 TRBV28
CASSYSPGLQPQHF TGTGCCAGCAGTTACTCACCCGGGTTGCAGCCCCAGCATTTT once - TRBJ1-5 TRBV6-5
CASSPSPTGIQETQYF TGTGCCAGCTCACCAAGTCCCACGGGAATCCAAGAGACCCAGTACTTC - - TRBJ2-5 TRBV18
CASSEGWLYGYTF TGTGCCAGCAGTGAAGGATGGCTCTATGGCTACACCTTC - - TRBJ1-2 TRBV6-1
CASSSRTGDAGELFF TGTGCCAGCAGCTCCCGGACAGGGGATGCCGGGGAGCTGTTTTTT - TRBD1 TRBJ2-2 TRBV7-2
CASSLTGNTGELFF TGTGCCAGCAGCTTGACAGGGAACACCGGGGAGCTGTTTTTT - - TRBJ2-2 TRBV11-3
CASQQGPAFFVCTF TGTGCCTCGCAACAGGGGCCAGCTTTTTTCGTCTGCACCTTC few TRBD1 TRBJ1-2 TRBV30
CASSQDTPAGGRTGELFF TGTGCCAGCAGCCAAGATACGCCAGCGGGGGGGCGCACCGGGGAGCTGTTTTTT - TRBD2 TRBJ2-2 TRBV14
CASHPGGPISGNTIYF TGTGCCAGCCACCCCGGGGGGCCCATCTCTGGAAACACCATATATTTT - - TRBJ1-3 TRBV27
CASSPDRGLRPEAFF TGCGCCAGCAGCCCGGACAGGGGGCTGAGGCCTGAAGCTTTCTTT - TRBD1 TRBJ1-1 TRBV5-1
CASSGWDRGAKNIQYF TGTGCCAGCAGCGGGTGGGACAGGGGAGCCAAAAACATTCAGTACTTC - TRBD1 TRBJ2-4 TRBV5-4
CASSITSASYNEQFF TGTGCCAGTAGTATAACTAGCGCGTCCTACAATGAGCAGTTCTTC - TRBD2 TRBJ2-1 TRBV19
CASSFDSREKLFF TGTGCCAGCAGCTTTGACAGTCGGGAAAAACTGTTTTTT few - TRBJ1-4 TRBV7-8
CASSHTSTEAFF TGCGCCAGCAGCCACACAAGCACTGAAGCTTTCTTT - - TRBJ1-1 TRBV4-1
CASSPGGLIYEQYF TGTGCCAGCAGTCCCGGTGGGCTGATCTACGAGCAGTACTTC - - TRBJ2-7 TRBV11-3
CASSPNWGEYGYTF TGTGCCAGCAGTCCCAACTGGGGGGAATATGGCTACACCTTC - - TRBJ1-2 TRBV6-1
CASSLGMTGLTNTGELFF TGTGCCAGCAGCTTAGGGATGACAGGCCTTACGAACACCGGGGAGCTGTTTTTT - - TRBJ2-2 TRBV7-9
CASRVPITDTQYF TGTGCCAGCAGGGTCCCTATCACAGATACGCAGTATTTT - - TRBJ2-3 TRBV27
CASSPQGTGGAPLHF TGTGCCAGCAGCCCCCAGGGGACAGGGGGGGCACCCCTCCACTTT - TRBD1 TRBJ1-6 TRBV7-2
CASSGGSGSAIEQYF TGCGCCAGCAGCGGAGGGAGTGGGTCGGCTATCGAGCAGTACTTC - - TRBJ2-7 TRBV5-1
CASRGDHRRSEQYF TGTGCCAGCCGGGGGGATCACCGGCGATCCGAGCAGTACTTC - TRBD2 TRBJ2-7 TRBV6-1
CASSLAGTRVLNEQFF TGTGCCAGCAGCTTGGCAGGGACTAGGGTTCTCAATGAGCAGTTCTTC few TRBD2 TRBJ2-1 TRBV5-6
CATTFRDRGRSPLHF TGTGCCACCACCTTCCGAGACAGGGGGCGATCACCCCTCCACTTT - TRBD1 TRBJ1-6 TRBV2